These T cell receptor beta chains were read from a single sample in a study of shared clonotypes between healthy human individuals. Sequencing was performed with immunoSEQ multiplex PCR; in TCRdb, only in-frame clones are kept and a portion is missing. The sample has roughly 2.4 million clones; around 95% are singletons. Sequenced sample: naive CD4+ T cells sorted from blood. These receptors all come from a young man in good health. Both conserved end residues are part of each CDR3. D genes are given only for firm matches. Some rows have no size entry. The others give once, few or many, or a class for an expanded clone.

v_gene	j_gene	d_gene	abundance	CDR3nt	CDR3aa
TRBV30	TRBJ1-2	NA	NA	TGTGCCTGGAGTGTAGGGGCTCCCTATGGCTACACCTTC	CAWSVGAPYGYTF
TRBV7-3	TRBJ2-3	NA	once	TGTGCCAGCAGCTTAGTAAACACAGATACGCAGTATTTT	CASSLVNTDTQYF
TRBV18	TRBJ2-7	TRBD1	NA	TGTGCCAGCTCATCCGGGACAGGTTCAGGACCGTACGAGCAGTACTTC	CASSSGTGSGPYEQYF
TRBV7-2	TRBJ1-2	NA	NA	TGTGCCAGCAGCCATTATGGCTACACCTTC	CASSHYGYTF
TRBV6-5	TRBJ1-5	NA	NA	TGTGCCAGCAGTTATGCGTCAGGGAATCAGCCCCAGCATTTT	CASSYASGNQPQHF
TRBV19	TRBJ2-7	TRBD2	NA	TGTGCCAGTAGTATAGACCCGACTAGCCAGCAGTACTTC	CASSIDPTSQQYF
TRBV7-9	TRBJ2-1	NA	NA	TGTGCCAGCAGCTTAGAAGGACGAAAATACAATGAGCAGTTCTTC	CASSLEGRKYNEQFF
TRBV19	TRBJ1-6	NA	once	TGTGCCAGTAGCGTGGGGGCCCGGGGTTCTAATTCACCCCTCCACTTT	CASSVGARGSNSPLHF
TRBV6-5	TRBJ2-2	NA	NA	TGTGCCAGCAGCCGGACGGCCGGGGAGCTGTTTTTT	CASSRTAGELFF
TRBV28	TRBJ1-5	NA	once	TGTGCCAGTACGGCTCGGGTCCCAGGGGGCAATCAGCCCCAGCATTTT	CASTARVPGGNQPQHF
TRBV18	TRBJ1-3	NA	NA	TGTGCCAGCTCGGAACAGGGTCCCGAGGCTCTGTCTGGAAACACCATATATTTT	CASSEQGPEALSGNTIYF
TRBV28	TRBJ1-3	TRBD1	NA	TGTGCCAGCAGCCCGGGACAGGTGACTTCCGGAAACACCATATATTTT	CASSPGQVTSGNTIYF
TRBV5-1	TRBJ2-2	NA	NA	TGCGCCAGCAGTTCAGGTATTTCGCTGTTTTTT	CASSSGISLFF
TRBV2	TRBJ2-1	TRBD2	NA	TGTGCCAGCAGGGACTTCCGGGAGGAGTTCTTC	CASRDFREEFF
TRBV7-9	TRBJ2-1	TRBD2	NA	TGTGCCAGCAGCTTAGCCCAGCGGGAGACCTACAATGAGCAGTTCTTC	CASSLAQRETYNEQFF
TRBV30	TRBJ2-6	NA	NA	TGTGCCTGGGACCCCGGGGCCAACGTCCTGACTTTC	CAWDPGANVLTF
TRBV2	TRBJ1-1	NA	NA	TGTGCCAGCAGTGAACGAGTAGGGGACACTGAAGCTTTCTTT	CASSERVGDTEAFF
TRBV6-1	TRBJ2-7	NA	NA	TGTGCCAGCTCAGCGGCCACGGGCTCCTACGAGCAGTACTTC	CASSAATGSYEQYF
TRBV7-2	TRBJ1-2	TRBD1	NA	TGTGCCAGCAGCCCAGGACAGGGTCCTTATGGCTACACCTTC	CASSPGQGPYGYTF
TRBV29-1	TRBJ2-7	TRBD2	NA	TGCAGCGTTGGCATGAGACTAGCGATGAACGAGCAGTACTTC	CSVGMRLAMNEQYF
TRBV27	TRBJ2-7	TRBD2	NA	TGTGCCAGCAGTCCACTAGCGGGAGTGCGCGAGCAGTACTTC	CASSPLAGVREQYF
TRBV18	TRBJ1-2	NA	NA	TGTGCCAGCTCACCAGCCGGGACACCTTTGAATGGCTACACCTTC	CASSPAGTPLNGYTF
TRBV4-2	TRBJ1-2	TRBD1	NA	TGTGCCAGCAGCCAAGTCACCGGGACAGGGGTCTATGGCTACACCTTC	CASSQVTGTGVYGYTF
TRBV2	TRBJ2-2	TRBD1	NA	TGTGCCAGCAGTGGAGGAGCTGGGACAGCGAACACCGGGGAGCTGTTTTTT	CASSGGAGTANTGELFF
TRBV10-1	TRBJ2-2	TRBD1	NA	TGCGCCAGCAGTTCCGGGACAGGGGTCGGGACCGGGGAGCTGTTTTTT	CASSSGTGVGTGELFF
TRBV4-1	TRBJ1-5	NA	NA	TGCGCCAGCAGCCAAGAAGGGAGGGCGGGGAGCAATCAGCCCCAGCATTTT	CASSQEGRAGSNQPQHF
TRBV4-1	TRBJ2-7	NA	NA	TGCGCCAGCAGCAGGGGCAGGCACCTAGGCGAGCAGTACTTC	CASSRGRHLGEQYF
TRBV28	TRBJ1-1	NA	once	TGTGCCAGCAGTCAGCTTAAGGACACTGAAGCTTTCTTT	CASSQLKDTEAFF
TRBV2	TRBJ1-5	NA	NA	TGTGCCAGCAGTGAAGGGGCTCAGCCCCAGCATTTT	CASSEGAQPQHF
TRBV6-5	TRBJ2-7	TRBD2	NA	TGTGCCAGCAGTCCACCGGCGGGAGGCGGTTACGAGCAGTACTTC	CASSPPAGGGYEQYF
TRBV2	TRBJ1-1	NA	NA	TGTGCCAGCAGTGAAACGCAGGCGGGTGAAGCTTTCTTT	CASSETQAGEAFF
TRBV5-1	TRBJ2-5	TRBD2	NA	TGCGCCAGCAGCTCAATCCTAGCGGGGGGGCCCGAGACCCAGTACTTC	CASSSILAGGPETQYF
TRBV19	TRBJ2-5	NA	few	TGTGCCAGTAGTACCCCCCGGGAGACCCAGTACTTC	CASSTPRETQYF
TRBV11-3	TRBJ1-1	NA	NA	TGTGCCAGCAGCTTAGGGCCCAGCACTGAAGCTTTCTTT	CASSLGPSTEAFF
TRBV7-2	TRBJ2-7	NA	once	TGTGCCAGCAGCTTAGATCCGAGTGTATACGAGCAGTACTTC	CASSLDPSVYEQYF
TRBV7-2	TRBJ2-3	NA	NA	TGTGCCAGCAGCTTACTGCAAGATACGCAGTATTTT	CASSLLQDTQYF
TRBV29-1	TRBJ2-7	TRBD2	NA	TGCAGCGTTGGGGGACTAGGTCCCTACGAGCAGTACTTC	CSVGGLGPYEQYF
TRBV30	TRBJ1-5	NA	NA	TGTGCCTGGAGTTCAGGGGCCCATCAGCCCCAGCATTTT	CAWSSGAHQPQHF
TRBV6-1	TRBJ2-1	NA	NA	TGTGCCAGCAGACTATTCGGACTCGATGAGCAGTTCTTC	CASRLFGLDEQFF
TRBV4-1	TRBJ2-5	TRBD1	NA	TGCGCCAGCAGCCAATACGACAGGGATTCGGAGACCCAGTACTTC	CASSQYDRDSETQYF
TRBV19	TRBJ2-3	TRBD2	once	TGTGCCAGTAGGGACCCCGGGGGGGCTAAGGCAGATACGCAGTATTTT	CASRDPGGAKADTQYF
TRBV6-5	TRBJ2-7	TRBD2	NA	TGTGCCAGCAGACGACGACTAGCGCAGAAATACGAGCAGTACTTC	CASRRRLAQKYEQYF
TRBV18	TRBJ1-2	NA	NA	TGTGCCAGCTCACCCGATGACGGCTACACCTTC	CASSPDDGYTF
TRBV6-5	TRBJ2-6	NA	NA	TGTGCCAGCAGATGGGGAAGCTCTGGGGCCAACGTCCTGACTTTC	CASRWGSSGANVLTF
TRBV11-2	TRBJ1-5	NA	NA	TGTGCCAGCAGCCCGGGGGGAAGCAATCAGCCCCAGCATTTT	CASSPGGSNQPQHF
TRBV4-3	TRBJ1-5	NA	NA	TGCGCCAGCAGTCGCGACAGGAGCAATCAGCCCCAGCATTTT	CASSRDRSNQPQHF
TRBV19	TRBJ2-7	TRBD1	NA	TGTGCCAGTAGTATTCGGTTGACAGGGCTGGACGAGCAGTACTTC	CASSIRLTGLDEQYF
TRBV5-6	TRBJ1-3	NA	NA	TGTGCCAGCAGCTTCCCAGGGCCCAGCTCTGGAAACACCATATATTTT	CASSFPGPSSGNTIYF